One sample yielded the 29 T cell receptor beta chains listed below, sequenced in a study of OX40 agonist ivuxolimab in advanced cancers. Clones were sequenced by immunoSEQ multiplex PCR, and TCRdb holds only the in-frame ones, with some missing. The table shows tens of thousands of clones, with roughly four fifths occurring only once. Specimen: CD4+ or CD8+ T cells sorted from blood, collected in a trial of the OX40 agonist ivuxolimab. The receptors here all came from an adult with an advanced solid tumor such as melanoma, head and neck, liver or kidney cancer.

This chain uses TRBV27 with TRBJ2-5, with 12 bases lining up with TRBD2. The trim removed 4 bases at V and 5 bases at J, leaving 5 bases unmatched. This CDR3 is 15 amino acids long. CDR1 is MNHEY, CDR2 SMNVEV, per germline (reference sequence). The CDR3: CASSYRLAGGETQYF. In DNA, the CDR3 is TGTGCCAGCAGTTACCGCCTAGCGGGGGGGGAGACCCAGTACTTC.

The CDR3 loop is CSVGGDVNSPLHF. In DNA form, the CDR3 reads TGCAGCGTGGGGGGGGACGTAAATTCACCCCTCCACTTT. The V gene is TRBV29-1, the J gene TRBJ1-6; the D gene is possibly TRBD1 (5 bases). CDR3 size: 13 residues. Trimming took off 6 bases at V and 7 bases at J, with 13 bases between the two ends. CDR1 is SQVTM, CDR2 ANQGSEA, per germline.

Only a few counts were recorded for this clone. The chain recombines TRBV5-4 with TRBJ2-5, with D possibly matching TRBD1 (6 bases). V was cut by 0 bases and J by 5 bases, with 17 bases left in between. This CDR3 comprises 16 residues. Germline values: CDR1 SGHNT, CDR2 YYREEE (reference sequence). The CDR3 DNA reads TGTGCCAGCAGCTTGGGGTTAGAGGGGGTCCAGGAGACCCAGTACTTC. Translated, it gives CASSLGLEGVQETQYF.

The V gene is TRBV29-1, the J gene TRBJ2-2; 8 bases align to TRBD1. The length of the CDR3 is 15 residues. Germline V gene lookup returns CDR1 SQVTM and CDR2 ANQGSEA. V lost 7 bases to trimming and J lost 5 bases; unmatched junction nucleotides: 12. DNA for the CDR3: TGCAGCGGGACCCCCTCTGACAGGGGAACCGGGGAGCTGTTTTTT. Amino acid sequence: CSGTPSDRGTGELFF.

CDR3 bases: TGTGCCAGCAGCTTAGCGGGCGGGGGCGGAACCGGGGAGCTGTTTTTT. It codes for CASSLAGGGGTGELFF. The V and J genes are TRBV7-8 and TRBJ2-2; D might be TRBD2 (7 bases). Germline-derived CDR1 and CDR2 are SGHVS and FQNEAQ. The V end was cut by 0 bases, the J end by 5 bases, with 13 bases between. This CDR3 contains 16 residues.

This clone has only one observation. The same CDR3 can be traced to other DNA sequences in this sample. The V call is TRBV7-6, the J call TRBJ2-7; D is possibly TRBD1 (6 bases). The CDR3 runs to 12 residues. CDR1 SGHVS and CDR2 FNYEAQ come from the germline V gene. The V end lost 5 bases, the J end lost 5 bases, and 10 bases lay between the germline ends. The CDR3 DNA reads as TGTGCCAGCAGCGCGACAGGTAACGAGCAGTACTTC. Encoded protein: CASSATGNEQYF.

The chain carries TRBV18 and TRBJ2-2, with D perhaps matching TRBD2 (5 bases). There are 18 residues in the CDR3. From germline, CDR1 is KGHSH and CDR2 LQKENI. Between the trimmed V and J ends, which lost 8 bases and 0 bases, there was a span of 22 bases. The CDR3 sequence: CASRIEWLASSNTGELFF. Written as DNA, the CDR3 is TGTGCCAGCCGAATTGAGTGGCTAGCCTCATCGAACACCGGGGAGCTGTTTTTT.

This sequence joins TRBV14 and TRBJ1-1; D is ambiguous. Trimming removed 2 bases from V and 0 bases from J, with 7 bases in between. The germline gives CDR1 SGHDN, CDR2 FVKESK. This CDR3 is 14 amino acids long. The chain's CDR3 is CASSQRGLNTEAFF. The CDR3, as DNA: TGTGCCAGCAGCCAACGTGGCTTGAACACTGAAGCTTTCTTT.

By proportion, this clone is medium-sized. The chain joins TRBV5-4 to TRBJ1-2; D remains ambiguous. V lost 1 base and J 4 bases, leaving 11 bases between the germline ends. Germline-derived CDR1 and CDR2 are SGHNT and YYREEE (reference sequence). CDR3 size: 14 residues. CDR3 nucleotide sequence: TGTGCCAGCAGCTTGTTTGGAGGAAGCTATGGCTACACCTTC. Its protein is CASSLFGGSYGYTF.

The CDR3 sequence: CASSLIGTGPEKLFF. Written as DNA, the CDR3 is TGTGCCAGCAGCTTAATCGGGACAGGGCCTGAAAAACTGTTTTTT. This chain connects TRBV7-8 to TRBJ1-4; 9 bases line up with TRBD1. V lost 2 bases, J lost 7 bases, and 5 bases stayed unmatched. There are 15 residues in the CDR3. In germline, CDR1 is SGHVS, CDR2 FQNEAQ.

This clone was picked up a small number of times. The chain joins TRBV11-2 to TRBJ2-7; D call uncertain. V lost 6 bases, J lost 3 bases, and 9 bases lay in between. CDR1 SGHAT and CDR2 FQNNGV come from the germline V gene. The CDR3 is made up of 12 amino acids. The CDR3 bases are TGTGCCAGCAGTTCCTATAACTACGAGCAGTACTTC. Protein sequence: CASSSYNYEQYF. Complete variable domain (other parts from reference TRBV11-2 and TRBJ2-7): EAGVAQSPRYKIIEKRQSVAFWCNPISGHATLYWYQQILGQGPKLLIQFQNNGVVDDSQLPKDRFSAERLKGVDSTLKIQPAKLEDSAVYLCASSSYNYEQYFGPGTRLTVT.

The chain employs TRBV10-3 and TRBJ1-1; D perhaps matches TRBD1 (6 bases). The CDR3 has 15 amino acids. The germline gives CDR1 ENHRY, CDR2 SYGVKD. V dropped 6 bases and J dropped 5 bases, with 19 bases sitting between them. The chain's CDR3 is CAIRDPAQGRTEAFF. The CDR3 coding sequence is TGTGCCATCAGAGACCCTGCACAGGGTAGGACTGAAGCTTTCTTT.

This clone was recorded once. This chain uses TRBV7-2 with TRBJ2-3, with 7 bases identical to TRBD2. The germline CDR1 and CDR2 sequences are SGHTA and FQGNSA. The CDR3 has 16 amino acids. J was trimmed by 2 bases and V by 5 bases; bases with no gene match: 10. The CDR3 DNA is TGTGCCAGCAGCCCACGACCAGCGGGGATCACAGATACGCAGTATTTT. Protein sequence: CASSPRPAGITDTQYF.

The chain carries TRBV6-1 and TRBJ1-2; possibly TRBD1 for D (6 bases). Germline values: CDR1 MNHNS, CDR2 SASEGT. The CDR3 totals 12 residues. Trimming stripped 6 bases from V and 7 bases from J, with 12 bases between. The CDR3 sequence is CASSPGEGGYTF. The CDR3 coding sequence is TGTGCCAGCAGCCCAGGGGAAGGTGGCTACACCTTC.

The chain combines TRBV6-5 with TRBJ1-2, with a tentative D call TRBD1 (5 bases). V was cut by 4 bases and J by 4 bases, with 13 bases left in between. This CDR3 is 14 amino acids long. Germline CDR1 and CDR2: MNHEY and SVGAGI. The CDR3 sequence is CASSSPTDPYGYTF. The CDR3 DNA reads as TGTGCCAGCAGTTCCCCGACAGACCCCTATGGCTACACCTTC.

This clone was counted a few times. The chain carries TRBV30 and TRBJ2-5, with 7 bases identical to TRBD1. Per the germline V gene, CDR1 is GTSNPN and CDR2 is SVGIG (reference sequence). V was pared by 2 bases and J by 7 bases, with 13 bases of the junction left unmatched. The CDR3 covers 15 residues. This CDR3 reads CAWSSPGTVGRTQYF. CDR3 bases: TGTGCCTGGAGTTCCCCCGGGACAGTGGGCAGGACCCAGTACTTC.

The chain carries TRBV6-1 and TRBJ2-5; D possibly corresponds to TRBD2 (5 bases). Germline V lookup: CDR1 MNHNS, CDR2 SASEGT. The CDR3 runs 14 residues. V was cut by 7 bases and J by 11 bases, with 23 bases left in between. In DNA form, the CDR3 reads TGTGCCAGCATCAGACTCGAGGGCAATAAGGAGCAGTACTTC. Amino acids: CASIRLEGNKEQYF.

This chain links TRBV19 with TRBJ2-5; TRBD1 might be the D (6 bases). V was trimmed by 5 bases and J by 1 base, leaving 17 bases between them. From germline, CDR1 is LNHDA and CDR2 SQIVND (reference sequence). CDR3 length: 16 residues. The CDR3 DNA follows: TGTGCCAGTAGTGGTGGAGGTAGGGGGACCCAAGAGACCCAGTACTTC. This translates into CASSGGGRGTQETQYF.

This sequence joins TRBV28 and TRBJ2-1, with 7 bases that match TRBD1. Trimming cost V 7 bases and J 2 bases; bases outside gene matches: 8. The germline V gene has CDR1 MDHEN and CDR2 SYDVKM. This CDR3 region has 15 residues. This CDR3 reads CASTSRGFTYNEQFF. The CDR3 DNA reads TGTGCCAGCACTTCCAGGGGGTTTACCTACAATGAGCAGTTCTTC. Variable domain in full (rest from reference TRBV28 and TRBJ2-1): DVKVTQSSRYLVKRTGEKVFLECVQDMDHENMFWYRQDPGLGLRLIYFSYDVKMKEKGDIPEGYSVSREKKERFSLILESASTNQTSMYLCASTSRGFTYNEQFFGPGTRLTVL.

V is TRBV18 and J is TRBJ2-7; no clear D. The CDR3 loop spans 15 amino acids. V lost 0 bases and J lost 3, with 12 bases in between. The V gene's germline CDR1 is KGHSH and CDR2 LQKENI. CDR3 region: CASSPPGKPNYEQYF. CDR3 nucleotides: TGTGCCAGCTCACCACCAGGCAAGCCCAACTACGAGCAGTACTTC.

In this sample, this clone turned up once. This chain joins TRBV29-1 and TRBJ2-1; the match to TRBD1 covers 8 bases. The CDR3 is made up of 14 amino acids. Germline trimming cut 5 bases from V and 4 bases from J; bases unmatched to any gene: 7. CDR1 is SQVTM, CDR2 ANQGSEA, per germline. The CDR3 spells CSVYHGQGYNEQFF. CDR3 coding DNA: TGCAGCGTTTACCATGGACAGGGTTACAATGAGCAGTTCTTC.

This chain uses TRBV5-1 with TRBJ1-4; D is uncertain. Trimming removed 7 bases at V and 0 bases at J, with 10 bases between. This CDR3 spans 14 amino acids. The germline gives CDR1 SGHRS, CDR2 YFSETQ. The CDR3 is CASRAEATNEKLFF. CDR3 DNA sequence: TGCGCCAGCCGGGCGGAAGCAACTAATGAAAAACTGTTTTTT.

The chain links TRBV6-4 to TRBJ1-3; no definite D call. V lost 0 bases and J 2 bases, leaving 2 bases between the germline ends. There are 13 residues in the CDR3. The germline gives CDR1 MRHNA, CDR2 SNTAGT. The CDR3 DNA sequence: TGTGCCAGCAGTGACTCGGCTGGAAACACCATATATTTT. This sequence encodes CASSDSAGNTIYF.

The chain employs TRBV7-2 and TRBJ2-5; no firm D call. CDR1 is SGHTA and CDR2 is FQGNSA in the germline V gene. The CDR3 runs to 14 residues. The V end lost 3 bases, the J end lost 1 base, and 9 bases lay between the germline ends. CDR3 nucleotide sequence: TGTGCCAGCAGCTTGAGGCAGCCCCAAGAGACCCAGTACTTC. It specifies CASSLRQPQETQYF.

The rearrangement joins TRBV10-3 to TRBJ1-1, with D hard to call. Germline CDR1 is ENHRY and CDR2 is SYGVKD. V was clipped by 6 bases and J by 4 bases, with 21 bases between them. The CDR3 is 16 amino acids. CDR3: CAIRSRQGREGTEAFF. CDR3 DNA: TGTGCCATCAGATCACGACAAGGGAGGGAGGGCACTGAAGCTTTCTTT.

This chain uses TRBV28 with TRBJ1-2, with D maybe TRBD1 (6 bases). The CDR3 totals 15 residues. The germline V gene encodes CDR1 MDHEN and CDR2 SYDVKM. Between the trimmed V and J ends, which lost 5 bases and 3 bases, there was a span of 16 bases. DNA for the CDR3: TGTGCCAGCAGTCGTCCTGGGGGCAGGGACTATGGCTACACCTTC. Its translation is CASSRPGGRDYGYTF.

The rearrangement joins TRBV5-1 to TRBJ1-1; 7 bases line up with TRBD1. CDR3 length: 12 amino acids. Germline lookup yields CDR1 SGHRS and CDR2 YFSETQ. V trimming: 4 bases; J trimming: 7 bases; junction bases outside the gene matches: 4. The CDR3 nucleotides read TGCGCCAGCAGCCTTGACAGGGATGAAGCTTTCTTT. Its translation is CASSLDRDEAFF.

The chain combines TRBV4-1 with TRBJ2-2, with D unclear. V gave up 0 bases and J gave up 5 bases, with 10 bases separating them. The CDR3 sequence is 15 residues long. Per the germline V gene, CDR1 is MGHRA and CDR2 is YSYEKL. This chain's CDR3 is CASSQDMAPTGELFF. As DNA, the CDR3 is TGCGCCAGCAGCCAAGATATGGCCCCAACCGGGGAGCTGTTTTTT.

The table lists this clone with a count of one. V gene TRBV19 combines with J gene TRBJ2-2, with 8 bases aligning to TRBD1. V gave up 5 bases and J gave up 5 bases; unmatched junction bases: 7. CDR1 is LNHDA and CDR2 is SQIVND in the germline V gene (reference sequence). The length of the CDR3 is 15 residues. The CDR3 here is CASSSDRVWTGELFF. Here the CDR3 DNA reads TGTGCCAGTAGTTCGGACAGGGTGTGGACCGGGGAGCTGTTTTTT.